This T cell receptor beta chain was captured by sequencing in a study of cytomegalovirus exposure and HLA in healthy donors. Study at large: An early data release held about 85 million unique TCRs from HLA-typed donors.

When sampled, the donors appeared nominally healthy, though they likely had unrecorded immune exposures. General study points: Highly shared sequence variants in one cluster were likely a sequencing artifact. As was reported, the HLA-A and HLA-B alleles of most subjects were accurately predicted from TCR beta sequences.

The PCR made use of 60 Vbeta and 13 Jbeta primers. The protocol was immunoSEQ multiplex PCR, while the TCRdb copy is restricted to in-frame clones and leaves out a portion. The sample has about 160,000 clones; 75% are singletons. As to this clone: Its matching antigen is unknown.

Source material: PBMCs. The sequence was obtained from a woman aged 50 to 60 in good health and CMV-seropositive.

The CDR3 loop reads CASSLRTATQYF. DNA for the CDR3: TGTGCCAGCAGCTTGCGGACTGCGACCCAGTACTTC. The V and J genes are TRBV7-6 and TRBJ2-5; TRBD2 is a possible D gene (5 bases). CDR3 length: 12 residues. Germline V gives CDR1 SGHVS, CDR2 FNYEAQ. V was trimmed by 3 bases and J by 7 bases, leaving 9 bases between them.